This TCR beta chain stems from a study of immune cell composition in non-small cell lung cancer (dated 2017 in TCRdb). Describing the broader study: Histologic subtype was assigned using H&E plus p63, CK5, Napsin A and TTF-1 immunohistochemistry, mainly lung adenocarcinoma or squamous cell carcinoma. Using Adaptive Biotechnologies, the researchers ran TCR-beta sequencing on fewer than 40 paired NSCLC tumour and non-adjacent lung specimens, along with about two dozen tumour-only specimens. In supplementary cohort #1, which comprised 10 lung adenocarcinoma cases, paired tumour/lung TCR-beta sequencing was performed and TIL populations were generated so that tumour reactivity could be assessed. Four tumour specimens with TCR-beta data were rare histological subtypes and were excluded from the subtype comparisons. General findings and caveats noted by the study authors: Compared with lung adenocarcinoma tumours, lung squamous cell carcinoma showed significantly higher Top 10 clone scores and productive clonality. Across fewer than 13 adenocarcinoma cases, the maximal tumour-associated clone frequency showed a strong correlation with TIL tumour reactivity, but overall clonality showed no such correlation. Smoking pack-years did not significantly correlate with tumour TCR-beta clonality. Tumour-associated clones >0.5% were found in nearly half of NSCLC cases, namely in around 36% of adenocarcinomas versus about 73% of squamous carcinomas. The reactivity cohort included only 10 cases, and whether tumour-reactive clones share sequences with the dominant in vivo tumour-associated clones was not shown.

Genomic DNA was isolated with the QIAamp DNA kit from frozen aliquots of single-cell suspensions that had not been sorted. The tumour samples consisted of surgically resected non-small cell lung cancer tissue. Tissues arrived within 2 hours after resection and were immediately processed into single-cell suspensions. Tissue was mechanically dissociated and enzymatically digested with DNase I, collagenase I and hyaluronidase for approximately 31 minutes at 37 °C, then filtered and RBC-lysed. A two-step multiplex PCR amplified TCR-beta CDR3 regions from genomic DNA, and the second step of the PCR added Illumina-compatible adaptors. TCR-beta immunosequencing was carried out on an Illumina platform through the commercial immunoSEQ service. As for the original processing: Repertoires were summarised as Top 10 Clones, the percentage of T-cell templates from the ten most frequent sequences, and productive clonality. Productive clonality had a range of 0 to 1, where 1 means a monoclonal population. Tumour-associated clones, identified using log10 scatter plots, were defined as sequences that made up at least 0.1% of tumour T-cell templates and were not found in the matched non-adjacent lung. Two-group comparisons used Student's t-tests, stages used ANOVA, and relationships used linear regression, analysed in GraphPad Prism7 and R. Imported from immuneACCESS, the table was reduced by TCRdb to in-frame sequences with V and J called. These copies leave out some clones; in studies compared against another copy, an unresolved V gene accounts for under half, and the cause of the remainder is not known. V, J and clone size reflect that table, while D and trimming were determined from the DNA. Across this sample there are 3,500 or so clones, with roughly two thirds seen only once. Approximately 7.8% of the sample is held by the ten biggest clonotypes.

A word on this clone: The antigen it recognizes is unknown. No much larger clone exists at a distance of one base, and base qualities are not known.

The germline V gene supplies CDR1 KGHSH and CDR2 LQKENI. At the junction V is shortened by 4 bases and J by 5 bases; bases outside the gene matches: 8. The CDR3 runs 15 amino acids, cysteine and phenylalanine included. Only the CDR3 portion is preserved as DNA: 45 bases, with reading frame beginning at the first base. The V gene is TRBV18 and the J gene is TRBJ2-7; 10 of the junction bases match TRBD2. This sequence originates from a human donor with non-small cell lung cancer. The sequenced sample was lung tumor tissue. The sequence in DNA is TGTGCCAGCTCACTCCTCGGGACTAGCGTTCACGAGCAGTACTTC. Its protein reads: CASSLLGTSVHEQYF.